These 25 T cell receptor beta chains were sequenced from one sample in a study of cytomegalovirus exposure and HLA in healthy donors. The PCR had 60 Vbeta and 13 Jbeta primers. Sequencing was performed with immunoSEQ multiplex PCR; in TCRdb, only in-frame clones are kept and a portion is missing. The sample includes 100,000 to 150,000 clones, about 80% of them seen just once. Sequencing input: PBMCs. The receptors derive from a man between 18 and 35 years old in good health and CMV-seronegative.

This clone was counted only a few times. V usage is TRBV7-2 and J usage is TRBJ2-1; tentative D call: TRBD1 (7 bases). V was cut by 1 base and J by 7 bases, with 14 bases left in between. This CDR3 comprises 15 residues. The V gene's germline CDR1 is SGHTA and CDR2 FQGNSA. DNA of the CDR3: TGTGCCAGCAGCTTAGTGGGGGGACAGTTAAATGAGCAGTTCTTC. This encodes CASSLVGGQLNEQFF.

This clone came up a few times. This chain uses TRBV7-3 with TRBJ2-1; D is ambiguous. Germline CDR1 is SGHTA and CDR2 is FQGTGA. The CDR3 contains 15 residues. The V gene lost 5 bases and the J gene lost 0 bases, with 11 bases spanning the gap. As DNA, the CDR3 is TGTGCCAGCAGCCCCTCCCCGGGCTCCTACAATGAGCAGTTCTTC. The encoded protein is CASSPSPGSYNEQFF.

This chain connects TRBV7-6 to TRBJ1-1; D uncertain. The CDR3 is 14 residues long. The germline V and J ends were trimmed by 0 bases and 1 base, with 6 bases remaining between them. Germline V gives CDR1 SGHVS, CDR2 FNYEAQ. The CDR3 reads CASSLALGNTEAFF. CDR3 in DNA: TGTGCCAGCAGCTTAGCACTAGGGAACACTGAAGCTTTCTTT.

In its sample, this clone was seen once. The chain carries TRBV6-5 and TRBJ1-2; D ambiguous. Between the trimmed V and J ends, which lost 10 bases and 0 bases, there was a span of 9 bases. CDR1 is MNHEY and CDR2 is SVGAGI in the germline V gene. This CDR3 is 12 amino acids long. CDR3 protein: CATSRTNYGYTF. CDR3 DNA: TGTGCCACCTCCAGGACTAACTATGGCTACACCTTC.

The chain is built from TRBV11-1 and TRBJ1-1; D is undetermined. V gave up 1 base and J gave up 1 base, with 7 bases separating them. The germline gives CDR1 SGHAT, CDR2 FQDESV (reference sequence). The CDR3 sequence is 14 residues long. CDR3 nucleotides: TGTGCCAGCAGCTTAGGGAGTAGGAACACTGAAGCTTTCTTT. Protein sequence: CASSLGSRNTEAFF.

V and J are TRBV5-1 and TRBJ1-2; D gene ambiguous. Germline V gene lookup returns CDR1 SGHRS and CDR2 YFSETQ. The CDR3 is 13 residues long. Trimming pared 0 bases from V and 6 bases from J, leaving 9 bases between. In DNA form, the CDR3 reads TGCGCCAGCAGCTTGGCCGGGGTCAATGGCTACACCTTC. It yields the protein CASSLAGVNGYTF.

The J gene is TRBJ2-5, the V gene TRBV14, with D tentatively TRBD2 (6 bases). V was trimmed by 5 bases and J by 5 bases, leaving 18 bases between them. The CDR3 runs 15 residues. Germline values: CDR1 SGHDN, CDR2 FVKESK. The CDR3 loop reads CASSTQRRLGETQYF. The CDR3 DNA reads TGTGCCAGCAGCACACAACGGAGACTAGGGGAGACCCAGTACTTC.

The chain employs TRBV18 and TRBJ2-7; D is possibly TRBD2 (7 bases). There are 14 residues in the CDR3. V shed 3 bases and J shed 4 bases, with 13 bases lying between them. Per the germline V gene, CDR1 is KGHSH and CDR2 is LQKENI. CDR3: CASSPGGPGYEQYF. The CDR3 DNA sequence: TGTGCCAGCTCACCCGGGGGGCCCGGGTACGAGCAGTACTTC.

The J gene is TRBJ1-5, the V gene TRBV5-5; 9 nucleotides agree with TRBD1. Germline V gene lookup returns CDR1 SGHKS and CDR2 YYEKEE (reference sequence). The CDR3 covers 16 residues. V trimming: 0 bases; J trimming: 5 bases; junction bases outside the gene matches: 6. The CDR3 bases are TGTGCCAGCAGCTTGGCCACCGGGACAGGGTATCAGCCCCAGCATTTT. This sequence encodes CASSLATGTGYQPQHF.

The chain uses TRBV11-1 and TRBJ2-7; TRBD1 matches at 10 bases. CDR3 length: 15 residues. With 5 bases clipped from V and 5 bases from J, the junction kept 9 bases outside the gene matches. Per germline, CDR1 SGHAT and CDR2 FQDESV (reference sequence). CDR3: CASSTRDRGTHEQYF. The CDR3, as DNA: TGTGCCAGCAGCACCCGGGACAGGGGAACCCACGAGCAGTACTTC.

The chain uses TRBV7-8 and TRBJ1-2; tentatively, D is TRBD1 (5 bases). The germline V and J ends were trimmed by 2 bases and 6 bases, with 16 bases remaining between them. The CDR3 contains 15 residues. Germline loops: CDR1 SGHVS, CDR2 FQNEAQ. CDR3 sequence (DNA): TGTGCCAGCAGCTTAAAGGCCTGGGAGGGGAATGGCTACACCTTC. Translation gives CASSLKAWEGNGYTF. Complete variable domain (other parts from reference TRBV7-8 and TRBJ1-2): GAGVSQSPRYKVAKRGQDVALRCDPISGHVSLFWYQQALGQGPEFLTYFQNEAQLDKSGLPSDRFFAERPEGSVSTLKIQRTQQEDSAVYLCASSLKAWEGNGYTFGSGTRLTVV.

This rearrangement joins TRBV29-1 to TRBJ1-1; D call uncertain. This CDR3 has 10 residues. Trimming removed 6 bases at V and 7 bases at J, with 9 bases between. CDR1 is SQVTM, CDR2 ANQGSEA, per germline. The CDR3 region is CSVHTVEAFF. The CDR3 DNA sequence: TGCAGCGTCCATACAGTTGAAGCTTTCTTT.

The chain has TRBV19 and TRBJ1-2; D not resolved. V shed 0 bases and J shed 4 bases, with 6 bases lying between them. Germline assignment: CDR1 LNHDA and CDR2 SQIVND (reference sequence). This CDR3 contains 13 residues. CDR3 residues: CASSIDHVYGYTF. The CDR3 nucleotides read TGTGCCAGTAGTATAGATCATGTCTATGGCTACACCTTC.

The chain is built from TRBV25-1 and TRBJ2-5, with 8 bases lining up with TRBD1. The germline V gene encodes CDR1 MGHDK and CDR2 SYGVNS. Trimming removed 2 bases from V and 3 bases from J; junction bases left unmatched: 5. The CDR3 runs to 15 residues. In nucleotides, the CDR3 is TGTGCCAGCAGTGAAAGCCCGACAGGGGAAGAGACCCAGTACTTC. Its protein product is CASSESPTGEETQYF.

The chain carries TRBV6-5 and TRBJ2-1; 9 bases are a match to TRBD2. This CDR3 contains 13 residues. J was trimmed by 7 bases and V by 6 bases; bases with no gene match: 4. Germline V gene sequence: CDR1 MNHEY, CDR2 SVGAGI. This CDR3 reads CASSSGLANEQFF. The CDR3 coding sequence is TGTGCCAGCAGCTCGGGACTAGCAAATGAGCAGTTCTTC.

The chain couples TRBV6-1 to TRBJ2-2, with 9 bases aligning to TRBD1. The germline V gene has CDR1 MNHNS and CDR2 SASEGT. Losses at the gene ends were 3 bases for V and 0 bases for J; bases not matched to a gene: 2. The CDR3 runs to 16 residues. This CDR3 reads CASSERTGANTGELFF. In DNA, the CDR3 is TGTGCCAGCAGTGAGCGGACAGGGGCGAACACCGGGGAGCTGTTTTTT.

The chain has TRBV7-6 and TRBJ2-7, with 9 bases lining up with TRBD2. Unmatched junction bases numbered 12, after V lost 4 bases and J lost 2 bases. The CDR3 is 17 amino acids. Germline V gene data show CDR1 as SGHVS and CDR2 as FNYEAQ. Written as DNA, the CDR3 is TGTGCCAGCAGCTCCTTCCGAGGACTAGCGAGCACCTACGAGCAGTACTTC. Its translation is CASSSFRGLASTYEQYF.

The V gene is TRBV7-2, the J gene TRBJ1-6; 11 bases are shared with TRBD1. J was trimmed by 7 bases and V by 5 bases; bases with no gene match: 4. CDR3 size: 15 residues. Germline loops: CDR1 SGHTA, CDR2 FQGNSA. The CDR3 sequence is CASSAWTGGNSPLHF. CDR3 DNA sequence: TGTGCCAGCAGCGCCTGGACAGGGGGCAATTCACCCCTCCACTTT.

The chain carries TRBV6-6 and TRBJ2-2; D call uncertain. V was cut by 6 bases and J by 0 bases, with 5 bases left in between. This CDR3 has 13 amino acids. Looked up from germline, CDR1 is MNHNY and CDR2 is SVGAGI (reference sequence). The CDR3 sequence is CASRFTNTGELFF. The CDR3, as DNA: TGTGCCAGCAGATTCACGAACACCGGGGAGCTGTTTTTT.

The J gene is TRBJ2-7, the V gene TRBV15; the D is unclear. The germline gives CDR1 LNHNV, CDR2 YYDKDF (reference sequence). The CDR3 covers 14 residues. V lost 3 bases and J lost 0, with 9 bases in between. The CDR3 here is CATSSGSSSYEQYF. The CDR3 DNA follows: TGTGCCACCAGCAGCGGTTCGAGCTCCTACGAGCAGTACTTC. Combining the CDR3 with reference TRBV15 and TRBJ2-7 gives the whole variable domain DAMVIQNPRYQVTQFGKPVTLSCSQTLNHNVMYWYQQKSSQAPKLLFHYYDKDFNNEADTPDNFQSRRPNTSFCFLDIRSPGLGDTAMYLCATSSGSSSYEQYFGPGTRLTVT.

The rearrangement links TRBV25-1 to TRBJ2-7; 8 bases match TRBD1. Germline values: CDR1 MGHDK, CDR2 SYGVNS. With V trimmed by 4 bases and J by 7 bases, 9 bases remained unmatched. This CDR3 is built from 14 residues. In nucleotides, the CDR3 is TGTGCCAGCAGTGCGTGGCAGGGGGCGGGGGAGCAGTACTTC. Residues: CASSAWQGAGEQYF.

In this sample, this clone turned up a few times. The chain employs TRBV6-5 and TRBJ1-6, with 8 bases matching TRBD1. The CDR3 spans 13 residues. J was trimmed by 6 bases and V by 6 bases; bases with no gene match: 1. Per the germline V gene, CDR1 is MNHEY and CDR2 is SVGAGI. The CDR3 reads CASSQGANSPLHF. The CDR3 region has the DNA TGTGCCAGCAGCCAGGGGGCTAATTCACCCCTCCACTTT.

V usage is TRBV7-3 and J usage is TRBJ2-3, with 9 bases identical to TRBD2. Germline V gene lookup returns CDR1 SGHTA and CDR2 FQGTGA. The junction had 7 bases not matched to a gene; V was cut back by 1 base and J by 2 bases. This CDR3 comprises 17 residues. CDR3 residues: CASSLMGGGGNTDTQYF. In nucleotides, the CDR3 is TGTGCCAGCAGCTTAATGGGCGGGGGGGGTAACACAGATACGCAGTATTTT.

This clone was detected a few times. The J gene is TRBJ2-1, the V gene TRBV19; 8 nucleotides line up with TRBD2. The ends lost 4 bases at V and 3 bases at J; junction bases unmatched: 11. CDR1 LNHDA and CDR2 SQIVND come from the germline V gene (reference sequence). The CDR3 is 17 amino acids. CDR3 amino acids: CASSTPGGAAIYNEQFF. CDR3 bases: TGTGCCAGTAGTACCCCCGGGGGGGCGGCGATCTACAATGAGCAGTTCTTC.

The V gene is TRBV2, the J gene TRBJ2-5; D possibly corresponds to TRBD1 (5 bases). Matching the DNA end better, TRBJ2-7 makes the J call doubtful. The CDR3 has 11 amino acids. The V gene's germline CDR1 is SNHLY and CDR2 FYNNEI. As DNA, the CDR3 is TGTGCCAGCAAACGGACAACCGAGCAGTACTTC. Translated: CASKRTTEQYF.